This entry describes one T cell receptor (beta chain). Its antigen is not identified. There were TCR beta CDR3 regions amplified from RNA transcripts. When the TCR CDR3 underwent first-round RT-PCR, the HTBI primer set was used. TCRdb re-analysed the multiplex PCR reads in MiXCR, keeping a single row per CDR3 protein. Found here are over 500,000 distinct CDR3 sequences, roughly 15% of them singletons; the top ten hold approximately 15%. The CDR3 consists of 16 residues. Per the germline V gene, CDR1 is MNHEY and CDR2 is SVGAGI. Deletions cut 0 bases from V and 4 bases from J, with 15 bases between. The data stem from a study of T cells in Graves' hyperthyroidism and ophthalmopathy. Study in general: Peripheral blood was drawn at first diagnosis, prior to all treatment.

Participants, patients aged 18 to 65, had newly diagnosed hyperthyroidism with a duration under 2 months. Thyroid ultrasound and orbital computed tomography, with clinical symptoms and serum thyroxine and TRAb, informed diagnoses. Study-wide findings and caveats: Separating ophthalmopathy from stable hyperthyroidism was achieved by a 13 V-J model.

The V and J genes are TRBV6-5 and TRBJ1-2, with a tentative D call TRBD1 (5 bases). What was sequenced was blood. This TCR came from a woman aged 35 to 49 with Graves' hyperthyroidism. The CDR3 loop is CASSYSLQGRSYGYTF. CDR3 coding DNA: TGTGCCAGCAGTTACTCTCTCCAGGGTCGAAGCTATGGCTACACCTTC.